This is a list of T cell receptor beta chains from one sample in a study of blood T cell repertoires in COVID-19. TCRdb's copy holds only in-frame clones and misses some; the assay was immunoSEQ multiplex PCR. The sample has around 94,000 clones; more than 75% are singletons. Source material: peripheral blood. All receptors come from a human donor in a cohort sampled during active COVID-19. CDR3s include the opening cysteine and the closing phenylalanine or tryptophan. The D gene is left open where the match is weak. A clone size is listed for some rows: how often the clone was seen (once, few, many), or a class if it is expanded.

TRBV11-3	-	15	TRBJ1-1	-	TGTGCCAGCAGCCTAAGCCTTTGGTCGCCGGGTGAAGCTTTCTTT	CASSLSLWSPGEAFF
TRBV5-4	-	15	TRBJ2-3	-	TGTGCCAGCAGCCCGGGGGGCCTCCAGGCAGATACGCAGTATTTT	CASSPGGLQADTQYF
TRBV5-1	-	14	TRBJ2-2	-	TGCGCCAGCAGCTTGTTCCTCGGTGGCGGGGAGCTGTTTTTT	CASSLFLGGGELFF
TRBV7-3	-	16	TRBJ2-2	TRBD1	TGTGCCAGCAGCTCTCAACAGGGGGCGACCACCGGGGAGCTGTTTTTT	CASSSQQGATTGELFF
TRBV24-1	-	15	TRBJ2-7	TRBD2	TGTGCCACCAGTGATCGGACTAGCGGCTCCTACGAGCAGTACTTC	CATSDRTSGSYEQYF
TRBV13	-	15	TRBJ1-4	-	TGTGCCAGCACCAGACAGACAGACTTGGGGGAAAAACTGTTTTTT	CASTRQTDLGEKLFF
TRBV9	few	16	TRBJ1-2	-	TGTGCCAGCAGCCTCCCACTAGACAGGCCAGGAGTTGGCTACACCTTC	CASSLPLDRPGVGYTF
TRBV2	few	15	TRBJ2-2	TRBD1	TGTGCCAGCAGTGACAGGACAGGGGGCCCCGGGGAGCTGTTTTTT	CASSDRTGGPGELFF
TRBV7-2	-	14	TRBJ2-1	-	TGTGCCAGCAGCTTAGGGCCAGGATACAATGAGCAGTTCTTC	CASSLGPGYNEQFF
TRBV7-2	-	14	TRBJ2-1	-	TGTGCCAGCAGCTTAGGCGGCCTGGAGAATGAGCAGTTCTTC	CASSLGGLENEQFF
TRBV19	-	17	TRBJ1-2	-	TGTGCCGCAGTAAACACGGATAACTCCCGCGGGAGCTATGGCTACACCTTC	CAAVNTDNSRGSYGYTF
TRBV7-2	-	14	TRBJ2-7	-	TGTGCCAGCAGCTTAGCGGGGCGGGGCTACGAGCAGTACTTC	CASSLAGRGYEQYF
TRBV6-2/TRBV6-3	-	14	TRBJ2-1	-	TGTGCCAGCAGTTACCCGGACATCGACAATGAGCAGTTCTTC	CASSYPDIDNEQFF
TRBV7-9	-	16	TRBJ1-5	-	TGTGCCAGCAGCGGTGCAGCGGGCAGGGGCAATCAGCCCCAGCATTTT	CASSGAAGRGNQPQHF
TRBV3-1/TRBV3-2	-	16	TRBJ2-2	TRBD1	TGTGCCAGCAGCCATGCCGGGACAGGGAGCACCGGGGAGCTGTTTTTT	CASSHAGTGSTGELFF
TRBV2	-	12	TRBJ2-3	TRBD1	TGTGCCAGCAGCGACAGGGGGGATACGCAGTATTTT	CASSDRGDTQYF
TRBV7-7	-	13	TRBJ2-7	-	TGTGCTAGCAGCCCACGTCTGGAGGGCGAGCAGTACTTC	CASSPRLEGEQYF
TRBV12-5	-	14	TRBJ2-7	-	TGTGCTAGTGGTTCAGGGGGGTGGGAGGTCGAGCAGTACTTC	CASGSGGWEVEQYF
TRBV3-1/TRBV3-2	-	16	TRBJ2-5	TRBD2	TGTGCCAGCAGCCAAGGACTAGCGGGGGGGCAAGAGACCCAGTACTTC	CASSQGLAGGQETQYF
TRBV9	-	16	TRBJ2-5	TRBD2	TGTGCCAGCAGCCGGACTAGCGGGGGGGCCGAAGAGACCCAGTACTTC	CASSRTSGGAEETQYF
TRBV2	few	14	TRBJ2-5	-	TGTGCCAGCAGTGGGCAGGGTCTAGGAGAGACCCAGTACTTC	CASSGQGLGETQYF
TRBV28	-	14	TRBJ1-1	TRBD1	TGTGCCAGCATCGCAGGGGGCCTAAGGACTGAAGCTTTCTTT	CASIAGGLRTEAFF
TRBV19	-	15	TRBJ1-6	-	TGTGCCAGTTCACGAGGGATCTCCTATAATTCACCCCTCCACTTT	CASSRGISYNSPLHF
TRBV11-3	-	13	TRBJ1-2	-	TGTGCCAGCACCCGAGACAGGTCGGCTGGCTACACCTTC	CASTRDRSAGYTF
TRBV28	-	14	TRBJ1-2	TRBD1	TGTGCCAGCAGTTCTCAGGGGGCGGGGGTGGGCTACACCTTC	CASSSQGAGVGYTF
TRBV2	-	15	TRBJ2-5	-	TGTGCCAGCGGGTTGCGTAGCGGCGCACAAGAGACCCAGTACTTC	CASGLRSGAQETQYF